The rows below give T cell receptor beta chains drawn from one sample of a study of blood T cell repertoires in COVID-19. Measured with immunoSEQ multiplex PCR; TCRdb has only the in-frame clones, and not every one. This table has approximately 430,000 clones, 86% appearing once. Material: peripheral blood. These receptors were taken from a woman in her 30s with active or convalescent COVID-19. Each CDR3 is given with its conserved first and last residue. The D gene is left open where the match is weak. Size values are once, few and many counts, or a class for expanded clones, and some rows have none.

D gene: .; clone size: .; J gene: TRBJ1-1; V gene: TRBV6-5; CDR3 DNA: TGTGCCAGCAGTCCAGGATACGGAGCTTTCTTT; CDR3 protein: CASSPGYGAFF
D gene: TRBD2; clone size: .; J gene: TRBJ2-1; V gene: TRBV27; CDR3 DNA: TGTGCCAGCAGTCTACTAGCGGGAGCCTACAATGAGCAGTTCTTC; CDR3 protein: CASSLLAGAYNEQFF
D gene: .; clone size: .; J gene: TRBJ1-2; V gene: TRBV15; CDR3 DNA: TGTGCCACCAGCAGAGATCGGCAGGATTTCGGCGGCTACACCTTC; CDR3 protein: CATSRDRQDFGGYTF
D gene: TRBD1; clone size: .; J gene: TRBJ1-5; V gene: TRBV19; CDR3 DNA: TGTGCCAGTAGTAGCTCTACGGGACAGTCGTTCAATCAGCCCCAGCATTTT; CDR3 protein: CASSSSTGQSFNQPQHF
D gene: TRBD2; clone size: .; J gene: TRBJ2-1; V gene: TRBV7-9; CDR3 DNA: TGTGCCAGCAGCTTAGTACTAGCGGGGAACAATGAGCAGTTCTTC; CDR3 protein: CASSLVLAGNNEQFF
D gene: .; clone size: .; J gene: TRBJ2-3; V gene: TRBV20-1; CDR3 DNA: TGCAGTGCTAGTGCAGCTGGCGGCCCAGATACGCAGTATTTT; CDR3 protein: CSASAAGGPDTQYF
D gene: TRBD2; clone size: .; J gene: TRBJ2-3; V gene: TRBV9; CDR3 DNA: TGTGCCAGCAGCCCCCGGAGTAGCGGGATTGGGGATACGCAGTATTTT; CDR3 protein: CASSPRSSGIGDTQYF
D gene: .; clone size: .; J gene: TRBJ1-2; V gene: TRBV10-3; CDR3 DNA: TGTGCCATCAAGGGACACGGATTAGTTGGCTACACCTTC; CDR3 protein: CAIKGHGLVGYTF
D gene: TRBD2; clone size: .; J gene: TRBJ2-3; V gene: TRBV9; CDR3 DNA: TGTGCCAGCACTAGGACTAGCGGGGGCACAGATACGCAGTATTTT; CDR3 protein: CASTRTSGGTDTQYF
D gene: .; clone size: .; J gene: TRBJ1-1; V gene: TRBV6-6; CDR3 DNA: TGTGCCAGCAGTTACTCGACAGAAAACACTGAAGCTTTCTTT; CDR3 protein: CASSYSTENTEAFF
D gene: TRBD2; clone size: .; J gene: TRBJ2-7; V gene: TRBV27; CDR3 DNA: TGTGCCAGCAGCCGTCCGGGACTAGCGGACGAGCAGTACTTC; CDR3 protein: CASSRPGLADEQYF
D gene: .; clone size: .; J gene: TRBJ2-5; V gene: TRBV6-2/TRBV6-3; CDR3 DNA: TGTGCCAGCAGTTACCCACCGTATTACGCGAAGACCCAGTACTTC; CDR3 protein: CASSYPPYYAKTQYF
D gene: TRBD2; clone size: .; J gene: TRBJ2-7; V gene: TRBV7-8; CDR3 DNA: TGTGCCAGCACCACAGGCGGGGGGATCCACGAGCAGTACTTC; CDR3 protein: CASTTGGGIHEQYF
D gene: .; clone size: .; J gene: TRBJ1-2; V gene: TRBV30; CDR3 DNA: TGTGCCTGGAGGGACGCCGGGAGAAACTATGGCTACACCTTC; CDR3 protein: CAWRDAGRNYGYTF
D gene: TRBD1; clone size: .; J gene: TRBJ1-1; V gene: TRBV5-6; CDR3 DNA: TGTGCCAGCAGCTGGGGACAGGGGGTTTCGAACACTGAAGCTTTCTTT; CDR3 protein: CASSWGQGVSNTEAFF
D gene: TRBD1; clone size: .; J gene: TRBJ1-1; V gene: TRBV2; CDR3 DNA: TGTGCCAGGGGGCAGGGGGTGAACACTGAAGCTTTCTTT; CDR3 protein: CARGQGVNTEAFF
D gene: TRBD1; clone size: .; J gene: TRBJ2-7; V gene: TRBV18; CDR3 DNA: TGTGCCAGCTCACCACCGGGACAGGCCTACGAGCAGTACTTC; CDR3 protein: CASSPPGQAYEQYF
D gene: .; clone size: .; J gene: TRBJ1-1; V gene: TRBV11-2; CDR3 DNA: TGTGCCAGCAGCTCAAGGCTACAGGACCTGAACACTGAAGCTTTCTTT; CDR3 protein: CASSSRLQDLNTEAFF
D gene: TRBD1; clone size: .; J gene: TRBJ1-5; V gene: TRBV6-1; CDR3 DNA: TGTGCCAGCAGTGCTGGGACAGTTGTTAATAGCAATCAGCCCCAGCATTTT; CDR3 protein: CASSAGTVVNSNQPQHF
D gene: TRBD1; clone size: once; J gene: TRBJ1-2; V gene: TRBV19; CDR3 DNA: TGTGCCAGTAGTCTAAGACAGGGCGGGAACTATGGCTACACCTTC; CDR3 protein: CASSLRQGGNYGYTF